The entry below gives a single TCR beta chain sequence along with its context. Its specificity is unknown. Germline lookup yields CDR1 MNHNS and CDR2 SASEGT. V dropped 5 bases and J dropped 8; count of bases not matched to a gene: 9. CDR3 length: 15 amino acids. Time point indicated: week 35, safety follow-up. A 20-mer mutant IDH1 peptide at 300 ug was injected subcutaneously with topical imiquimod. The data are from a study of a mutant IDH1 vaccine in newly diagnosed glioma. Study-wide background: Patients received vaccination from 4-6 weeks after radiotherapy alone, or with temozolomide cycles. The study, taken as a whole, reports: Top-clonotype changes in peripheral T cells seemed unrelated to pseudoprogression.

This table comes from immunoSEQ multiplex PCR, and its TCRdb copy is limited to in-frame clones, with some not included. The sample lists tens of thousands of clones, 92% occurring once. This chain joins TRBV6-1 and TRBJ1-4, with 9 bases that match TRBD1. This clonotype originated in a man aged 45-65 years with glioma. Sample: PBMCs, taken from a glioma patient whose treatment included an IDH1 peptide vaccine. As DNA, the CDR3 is TGTGCCAGCAGTCGACAGGGGGGCCTATGGGAAAAACTGTTTTTT. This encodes CASSRQGGLWEKLFF.